This is a list of T cell receptor beta chains from one sample in a study of blood T cell repertoires in COVID-19. Clones were read by immunoSEQ multiplex PCR, and TCRdb kept only the in-frame ones, dropping some. This table holds about 130,000 clones, roughly 80% found once. The specimen sequenced was PBMCs or T cells enriched from blood (not recorded which). All receptors come from a man aged 50 to 59 who had recovered from COVID-19. Both conserved end residues are part of each CDR3. The D gene is left open where the match is weak. Clone size is stated in some rows and not others, as once, few, many or a class when expanded.

cdr3_nt: TGTGCCAGCAGCCCGGGCGGGGGCTACGAGCAGTACTTC
cdr3_aa: CASSPGGGYEQYF
d_call: TRBD2
j_call: TRBJ2-7
v_call: TRBV7-6
clone_size: once

cdr3_nt: TGTGCCAGCAGTTCACAAGGGGGGGCTTACAATGAGCAGTTCTTC
cdr3_aa: CASSSQGGAYNEQFF
d_call: -
j_call: TRBJ2-1
v_call: TRBV27
clone_size: -

cdr3_nt: TGTGCCAGCAGCTTATTCGGGGGAGCCGGCGATGAAAAACTGTTTTTT
cdr3_aa: CASSLFGGAGDEKLFF
d_call: -
j_call: TRBJ1-4
v_call: TRBV7-2
clone_size: -

cdr3_nt: TGTGCCAGCAGTCCAAACAGGGAAAGGCAGTACTTC
cdr3_aa: CASSPNRERQYF
d_call: -
j_call: TRBJ2-7
v_call: TRBV27
clone_size: -

cdr3_nt: TGTGCCAGTAGTATAGGTTCGGGGTCGTCGGCTTTGGGAGAGACCCAGTACTTC
cdr3_aa: CASSIGSGSSALGETQYF
d_call: -
j_call: TRBJ2-5
v_call: TRBV19
clone_size: once

cdr3_nt: TGTGCCAGCAGCGTAGAAGGGGGAGAGCAGTACTTC
cdr3_aa: CASSVEGGEQYF
d_call: -
j_call: TRBJ2-7
v_call: TRBV9
clone_size: -

cdr3_nt: TGTGCCAGCAGTCTCTCAGGGAATGGTGGCTATGGCTACACCTTC
cdr3_aa: CASSLSGNGGYGYTF
d_call: -
j_call: TRBJ1-2
v_call: TRBV27
clone_size: few

cdr3_nt: TGTGCCAGCAGTTTATATAGCGGCGATTCCTACAATGAGCAGTTCTTC
cdr3_aa: CASSLYSGDSYNEQFF
d_call: -
j_call: TRBJ2-1
v_call: TRBV28
clone_size: -

cdr3_nt: TGTGCCAGCAGCTTACCCAGGGGGCAGGGCTACACCTTC
cdr3_aa: CASSLPRGQGYTF
d_call: TRBD1
j_call: TRBJ1-2
v_call: TRBV7-9
clone_size: -

cdr3_nt: TGTGCCAGCAGTGAAACAGGGGCCTACGAGCAGTACTTC
cdr3_aa: CASSETGAYEQYF
d_call: TRBD1
j_call: TRBJ2-7
v_call: TRBV25-1
clone_size: -

cdr3_nt: TGTGCCAGCAGACGAACCAAGACAGGACTCTATGGCTACACCTTC
cdr3_aa: CASRRTKTGLYGYTF
d_call: -
j_call: TRBJ1-2
v_call: TRBV6-5
clone_size: -

cdr3_nt: TGTGCCAGCAGCTCGGGACTAGGGGGCAATGAGCAGTTCTTC
cdr3_aa: CASSSGLGGNEQFF
d_call: TRBD2
j_call: TRBJ2-1
v_call: TRBV5-4
clone_size: -

cdr3_nt: TGTGCCAGCAGTTACGGACAGGGGGTTGAAAAACTGTTTTTT
cdr3_aa: CASSYGQGVEKLFF
d_call: TRBD1
j_call: TRBJ1-4
v_call: TRBV5-4
clone_size: -

cdr3_nt: TGTGCCAGCAGCAAAGCCCCGAGGGGGCAGGGTGGCTACACCTTC
cdr3_aa: CASSKAPRGQGGYTF
d_call: -
j_call: TRBJ1-2
v_call: TRBV21-1
clone_size: -

cdr3_nt: TGTGCCAGCAGCTTAGCACTAGCGGGGGCCACAGATACGCAGTATTTT
cdr3_aa: CASSLALAGATDTQYF
d_call: TRBD2
j_call: TRBJ2-3
v_call: TRBV7-6
clone_size: -

cdr3_nt: TGCAGCGTCGCCTACGGACAAGCCAGCAATCAGCCCCAGCATTTT
cdr3_aa: CSVAYGQASNQPQHF
d_call: -
j_call: TRBJ1-5
v_call: TRBV29-1
clone_size: -

cdr3_nt: TGCGCCAGCAGCTTGGGGGCAGGGCGTGAATCTGGCTACACCTTC
cdr3_aa: CASSLGAGRESGYTF
d_call: -
j_call: TRBJ1-2
v_call: TRBV5-1
clone_size: once

cdr3_nt: TGTGCCAGCAGAGGGACAGAAGTTCAGCCCCAGCATTTT
cdr3_aa: CASRGTEVQPQHF
d_call: TRBD1
j_call: TRBJ1-5
v_call: TRBV27
clone_size: -

cdr3_nt: TGTGCCAGCTACGCCGGGACAGAGACGTACGAGCAGTACTTC
cdr3_aa: CASYAGTETYEQYF
d_call: TRBD1
j_call: TRBJ2-7
v_call: TRBV18
clone_size: -

cdr3_nt: TGTGCCAGCAGCTTAGGCGGGACAGGGGTCTACGAGCAGTACTTC
cdr3_aa: CASSLGGTGVYEQYF
d_call: TRBD1
j_call: TRBJ2-7
v_call: TRBV11-2
clone_size: -

cdr3_nt: TGTGCCAGCAGCTACGGGACAGAACGCACTGAAGCTTTCTTT
cdr3_aa: CASSYGTERTEAFF
d_call: TRBD1
j_call: TRBJ1-1
v_call: TRBV3-1/TRBV3-2
clone_size: -

cdr3_nt: TGTGCCAGCAGCCTCCAGGAGAACACTGAAGCTTTCTTT
cdr3_aa: CASSLQENTEAFF
d_call: -
j_call: TRBJ1-1
v_call: TRBV12-3/TRBV12-4
clone_size: -

cdr3_nt: TGCAGCGTTTTCGTGATGAAGGGGAAGTCCGGCTATGGCTACACCTTC
cdr3_aa: CSVFVMKGKSGYGYTF
d_call: -
j_call: TRBJ1-2
v_call: TRBV29-1
clone_size: few

cdr3_nt: TGTGCCAGCAGCTTAAGGTCAGCTAGTTCAAATAGCAATCAGCCCCAGCATTTT
cdr3_aa: CASSLRSASSNSNQPQHF
d_call: -
j_call: TRBJ1-5
v_call: TRBV13
clone_size: -

cdr3_nt: TGTGCCAGCAGCGTAGAGGCTAGCGTAGAGACCCAGTACTTC
cdr3_aa: CASSVEASVETQYF
d_call: -
j_call: TRBJ2-5
v_call: TRBV9
clone_size: -

cdr3_nt: TGTGCTAGTGGCCTTAGCGGGGTTTCCGTTAACACCGGGGAGCTGTTTTTT
cdr3_aa: CASGLSGVSVNTGELFF
d_call: TRBD2
j_call: TRBJ2-2
v_call: TRBV12-5
clone_size: once

cdr3_nt: TGTGCCAGCAGTGAACTAAGGGCGGGGGGACCCACAGATACGCAGTATTTT
cdr3_aa: CASSELRAGGPTDTQYF
d_call: TRBD2
j_call: TRBJ2-3
v_call: TRBV2
clone_size: -

cdr3_nt: TGCGCCAGCAGCTTGGTGGCAGGGGGATCGTACGAGCAGTACTTC
cdr3_aa: CASSLVAGGSYEQYF
d_call: TRBD1
j_call: TRBJ2-7
v_call: TRBV5-1
clone_size: -

cdr3_nt: TGTGCCAGCAGTTTCGGGTTTTACGAGCAGTACTTC
cdr3_aa: CASSFGFYEQYF
d_call: -
j_call: TRBJ2-7
v_call: TRBV28
clone_size: -

cdr3_nt: TGTGCCAGCAGCTTGGGCGGGGGCAGGACATATAGCACAGATACGCAGTATTTT
cdr3_aa: CASSLGGGRTYSTDTQYF
d_call: -
j_call: TRBJ2-3
v_call: TRBV5-4
clone_size: -

cdr3_nt: TGTGCCAGCAGCCAAGATACTAGCGGGGGGGCCCTCTCCTACGAGCAGTACTTC
cdr3_aa: CASSQDTSGGALSYEQYF
d_call: TRBD2
j_call: TRBJ2-7
v_call: TRBV4-2
clone_size: -

cdr3_nt: TGTGCCAGCAGCTTGGGTTCAGGGGTAGATACGCAGTATTTT
cdr3_aa: CASSLGSGVDTQYF
d_call: -
j_call: TRBJ2-3
v_call: TRBV5-4
clone_size: -

cdr3_nt: TGCGCCAGCAGCTACGACAGGGGGCAAGTGGGAGAAAAACTGTTTTTT
cdr3_aa: CASSYDRGQVGEKLFF
d_call: TRBD1
j_call: TRBJ1-4
v_call: TRBV4-3
clone_size: -

cdr3_nt: TGTGCCTGGAGCCGGGACAGGGGTAACTATGGCTACACCTTC
cdr3_aa: CAWSRDRGNYGYTF
d_call: TRBD1
j_call: TRBJ1-2
v_call: TRBV30
clone_size: once

cdr3_nt: TGTGCCAGCAGCTTAGTCGAAGAGGGAGAAGCTTTCTTT
cdr3_aa: CASSLVEEGEAFF
d_call: -
j_call: TRBJ1-1
v_call: TRBV7-6
clone_size: -

cdr3_nt: TGTGCCAGCAGCTTAGGTGGGGGGGGAAGGTCCGAGCAGTACTTC
cdr3_aa: CASSLGGGGRSEQYF
d_call: TRBD2
j_call: TRBJ2-7
v_call: TRBV7-2
clone_size: -

cdr3_nt: TGTGCCAGCAGCCAAGGGAAACCGGGACTAGGTCACACCGGGGAGCTGTTTTTT
cdr3_aa: CASSQGKPGLGHTGELFF
d_call: TRBD2
j_call: TRBJ2-2
v_call: TRBV4-2
clone_size: -

cdr3_nt: TGCGCCAGCAGTCCTGGACAGAGCAATCAGCCCCAGCATTTT
cdr3_aa: CASSPGQSNQPQHF
d_call: -
j_call: TRBJ1-5
v_call: TRBV5-1
clone_size: -

cdr3_nt: TGTGCCACTAGCGCCTTTGGCGGGGGGACCACAGATACGCAGTATTTT
cdr3_aa: CATSAFGGGTTDTQYF
d_call: TRBD2
j_call: TRBJ2-3
v_call: TRBV19
clone_size: -

cdr3_nt: TGCGCCAGCAGCTTGAGACCTAGCGGCTCCTACAATGAGCAGTTCTTC
cdr3_aa: CASSLRPSGSYNEQFF
d_call: TRBD2
j_call: TRBJ2-1
v_call: TRBV5-1
clone_size: -

cdr3_nt: TGCGCCAGCAGCTTGGGTAATACTAATGAAAAACTGTTTTTT
cdr3_aa: CASSLGNTNEKLFF
d_call: -
j_call: TRBJ1-4
v_call: TRBV5-1
clone_size: once

cdr3_nt: TGTGCCAGTAGTATAGGAAGGGGGGGCACCGGGGAGCTGTTTTTT
cdr3_aa: CASSIGRGGTGELFF
d_call: -
j_call: TRBJ2-2
v_call: TRBV19
clone_size: -

cdr3_nt: TGTGCCAGCTGCCGTACTAGGGATTACGAGCAGTACTTC
cdr3_aa: CASCRTRDYEQYF
d_call: -
j_call: TRBJ2-7
v_call: TRBV18
clone_size: -

cdr3_nt: TGTGCCAGCAGCTTGACAGCAACTAATGAAAAACTGTTTTTT
cdr3_aa: CASSLTATNEKLFF
d_call: -
j_call: TRBJ1-4
v_call: TRBV7-9
clone_size: -

cdr3_nt: TGTGCCAGCAGAGCCGGGACAGGGAGGGCCGGGGAGCTGTTTTTT
cdr3_aa: CASRAGTGRAGELFF
d_call: TRBD1
j_call: TRBJ2-2
v_call: TRBV2
clone_size: -

cdr3_nt: TGCAGCGACTCTACAGGGGGCCGCAATCAGCCCCAGCATTTT
cdr3_aa: CSDSTGGRNQPQHF
d_call: TRBD1
j_call: TRBJ1-5
v_call: TRBV29-1
clone_size: -

cdr3_nt: TGTGCCAGCAGTTTAGAACGGGGAAAAAATTCCTACGAGCAGTACTTC
cdr3_aa: CASSLERGKNSYEQYF
d_call: -
j_call: TRBJ2-7
v_call: TRBV28
clone_size: -

cdr3_nt: TGTGCCAGCAGCTTAGGAGGGGGAGTCAATCAGCCCCAGCATTTT
cdr3_aa: CASSLGGGVNQPQHF
d_call: -
j_call: TRBJ1-5
v_call: TRBV7-8
clone_size: few